The 9 T cell receptor beta chains listed next were all sequenced from one sample in a study of regulatory T cells in long-lasting Graves disease. Time point: persistent/refractory GD, antithyroid drugs over 5 years with positive TRAb. Extracted RNA from PBMCs served as the source of the TCR library. Assembly of TCR beta libraries relied on iRepertoire HTBI primers together with Arm-PCR of CDR3 regions. TCRdb re-called the multiplex PCR reads through MiXCR, storing one row per CDR3 protein. The sample lists approximately 440,000 distinct CDR3 sequences; around 20% were seen once. This sample comprised peripheral blood mononuclear cells (PBMCs), obtained when the disease was refractory, from a patient treated with antithyroid drugs. The receptors derive from a female donor with Graves disease.

This clonotype has at least ten counts. DNA for the CDR3: TGTGCCTGGAGAGTCAGGGGCGGCTACACCTTC. Amino acid sequence: CAWRVRGGYTF. The V gene is TRBV30, the J gene TRBJ1-2, with a possible D match to TRBD1 (6 bases). V lost 3 bases and J 8 bases, leaving 10 bases between the germline ends. Germline values: CDR1 GTSNPN, CDR2 SVGIG (reference sequence). This CDR3 region has 11 residues.

The chain carries TRBV20-1 and TRBJ2-7; tentatively, D is TRBD2 (5 bases). Germline assignment: CDR1 DFQATT and CDR2 SNEGSKA (reference sequence). The CDR3 is 12 residues long. The V end was cut by 5 bases, the J end by 1 base, with 9 bases between. Here the CDR3 reads CSAGGLSYEQYF. CDR3 coding DNA: TGCAGTGCTGGAGGCCTATCCTACGAGCAGTACTTC.

The sample holds many counts of this clonotype. This rearrangement joins TRBV12-3 or TRBV12-4 to TRBJ2-7; 7 nucleotides agree with TRBD2. Losses at the gene ends were 3 bases for V and 6 bases for J; bases not matched to a gene: 23. The CDR3 is 19 amino acids. For the CDR3, the DNA is TGTGCCAGCAGTTTTTTTGCCGCGGGGGAGGAGACCCGAGGGTGCGAGCAGTACTTC. Translating gives CASSFFAAGEETRGCEQYF.

The rearrangement joins TRBV3-1 to TRBJ2-5; TRBD2 matches 10 bases. The length of the CDR3 is 15 residues. The V segment lost 4 bases and the J segment 4 bases; nucleotides outside the gene matches: 6. Germline CDR1 is LGHDT and CDR2 is YNNKEL (reference sequence). The CDR3 DNA reads as TGTGCCAGCAGCCCCGGACTAGCGGAGGTAGAGACCCAGTACTTC. This encodes CASSPGLAEVETQYF.

The chain combines TRBV18 with TRBJ2-7; 10 positions match TRBD1. J lost 4 bases, V lost 1 base, and 4 bases had no gene match. In germline, CDR1 is KGHSH, CDR2 LQKENI. The CDR3 has 15 residues. The CDR3 sequence: CASSPQGDRGYEQYF. In nucleotides, the CDR3 is TGTGCCAGCTCACCACAGGGGGACAGGGGATACGAGCAGTACTTC. Combining the CDR3 with reference TRBV18 and TRBJ2-7 gives the whole variable domain NAGVMQNPRHLVRRRGQEARLRCSPMKGHSHVYWYRQLPEEGLKFMVYLQKENIIDESGMPKERFSAEFPKEGPSILRIQQVVRGDSAAYFCASSPQGDRGYEQYFGPGTRLTVT.

The V and J genes are TRBV9 and TRBJ2-5; 12 positions match TRBD2. There are 17 residues in the CDR3. Germline V gene data show CDR1 as SGDLS and CDR2 as YYNGEE. V dropped 3 bases and J dropped 5; count of bases not matched to a gene: 11. As DNA, the CDR3 is TGTGCCAGCAGCGCCGGCCTGACTAGCGGGAGAATGGAGACCCAGTACTTC. This encodes CASSAGLTSGRMETQYF.

Details on this clonotype: A read error may be the cause here, since a much bigger clone is one base away. The CDR3 spells CASSLWASGPYEQYF. In DNA form, the CDR3 reads TGTGCCAGCAGCTTATGGGCTAGCGGTCCCTACGAGCAGTACTTC. The V call is TRBV7-2, the J call TRBJ2-7, with 7 bases fitting TRBD2. There are 15 residues in the CDR3. Germline CDR1 reads SGHTA; CDR2 reads FQGNSA. V gave up 2 bases and J gave up 2 bases; unmatched junction bases: 6.

Notes on this clonotype: One base away lies a much larger clone, so this may be a sequencing read error. V gene TRBV27 combines with J gene TRBJ2-7, with D perhaps TRBD1 (6 bases). The length of the CDR3 is 17 residues. The germline V gene has CDR1 MNHEY and CDR2 SMNVEV (reference sequence). CDR3 sequence (DNA): TGTGACAGCAGTCTCCTCCCCCTTACAGGGCACTTTGGGGAGCAGTACTTC. It codes for CDSSLLPLTGHFGEQYF.

This clonotype occurred many times. The chain employs TRBV2 and TRBJ2-1; 9 nucleotides align to TRBD2. Germline V gene data show CDR1 as SNHLY and CDR2 as FYNNEI. Trimming cost V 2 bases and J 1 base; bases outside gene matches: 15. This CDR3 spans 20 amino acids. CDR3 coding DNA: TGTGCCAGCAGTGAAAGGAATATCTTAGCGGGGGCACAATCCTACAATGAGCAGTTCTTC. This gives the protein CASSERNILAGAQSYNEQFF.